The next 20 T cell receptor beta chains were all read from a single sample in a study of cytomegalovirus exposure and HLA in healthy donors (dated by TCRdb to the late 2010s). Library preparation used the immunoSEQ multiplex PCR assay. For the multiplex PCR, a mixture combining 60 forward primers for TCR Vbeta segments and 13 reverse primers for TCR Jbeta segments was used. TCRdb obtained this table from immuneACCESS and retained in-frame rearrangements with V and J assigned. These tables miss some clones; where compared with another copy, unresolved V genes account for less than half of the shortfall, and the remainder is unexplained. The sample table records 84,000 or so clones; under 85% of these occur just once. The leading ten clones occupy 1.4% of the sample. The sequenced sample consisted of PBMCs. The source is a male donor in good health and CMV-seronegative.

The sample holds a few counts of this clone. The chain recombines TRBV10-3 with TRBJ2-1; 8 bases are shared with TRBD2. Germline V gene sequence: CDR1 ENHRY, CDR2 SYGVKD. The CDR3 sequence is 15 residues long. J lost 5 bases, V lost 11 bases, and 14 bases had no gene match. The CDR3 spells CASGGVAGKDNEQFF. The CDR3 nucleotides are TGTGCCTCCGGGGGGGTAGCGGGCAAGGACAATGAGCAGTTCTTC.

The J gene is TRBJ2-2, the V gene TRBV5-8; 8 nucleotides agree with TRBD1. J was trimmed by 2 bases and V by 4 bases; bases with no gene match: 7. CDR3 length: 16 amino acids. The germline V gene has CDR1 SGHTS and CDR2 YDEGEE. DNA for the CDR3: TGTGCCAGCAGCGGATACAGGGGGGTCAACACCGGGGAGCTGTTTTTT. This encodes CASSGYRGVNTGELFF. Complete variable domain (other parts from reference TRBV5-8 and TRBJ2-2): EAGVTQSPTHLIKTRGQQATLRCSPISGHTSVYWYQQALGLGLQFLLWYDEGEERNRGNFPPRFSGRQFPNYSSELNVNALELEDSALYLCASSGYRGVNTGELFFGEGSRLTVL.

The CDR3 region is CASRTWTEKNQPQHF. DNA of the CDR3: TGTGCCAGCCGAACCTGGACAGAGAAAAATCAGCCCCAGCATTTT. J is TRBJ1-5 and V is TRBV28; the D gene is possibly TRBD1 (6 bases). Trimming removed 8 bases at V and 4 bases at J, with 18 bases between. CDR3 length: 15 residues. Germline-derived CDR1 and CDR2 are MDHEN and SYDVKM.

The V gene is TRBV9, the J gene TRBJ2-2; D perhaps matches TRBD2 (5 bases). V shed 3 bases and J shed 1 base, with 10 bases lying between them. Germline CDR1 and CDR2: SGDLS and YYNGEE. The CDR3 contains 15 residues. Here the CDR3 DNA reads TGTGCCAGCAGCGCCGGAGGCCTGAACACCGGGGAGCTGTTTTTT. Protein sequence: CASSAGGLNTGELFF. Full variable domain (remainder filled in from reference TRBV9 and TRBJ2-2): DSGVTQTPKHLITATGQRVTLRCSPRSGDLSVYWYQQSLDQGLQFLIQYYNGEERAKGNILERFSAQQFPDLHSELNLSSLELGDSALYFCASSAGGLNTGELFFGEGSRLTVL.

The rearrangement uses TRBV7-3 and TRBJ2-6, with 8 nucleotides matching TRBD1. Germline V gene lookup returns CDR1 SGHTA and CDR2 FQGTGA. Trimming cost V 1 base and J 2 bases; bases outside gene matches: 4. The CDR3 consists of 17 residues. CDR3: CASSLRAGGPGANVLTF. CDR3 nucleotide sequence: TGTGCCAGCAGCTTAAGGGCAGGGGGCCCTGGGGCCAACGTCCTGACTTTC.

This clone was seen just once. This chain uses TRBV9 with TRBJ2-5; 14 bases map to TRBD2. This CDR3 is 17 amino acids long. Germline V gene sequence: CDR1 SGDLS, CDR2 YYNGEE. Trimming cost V 2 bases and J 1 base; bases outside gene matches: 4. CDR3: CASSVGTSGSRQETQYF. CDR3 bases: TGTGCCAGCAGCGTCGGGACTAGCGGGAGTCGCCAAGAGACCCAGTACTTC.

This clone was counted a single time. This rearrangement joins TRBV11-2 to TRBJ2-7; TRBD2 might be the D (6 bases). CDR3 size: 14 residues. V was trimmed by 5 bases and J by 4 bases, leaving 15 bases between them. The germline V gene encodes CDR1 SGHAT and CDR2 FQNNGV. CDR3 residues: CASSPARRVYEQYF. Written as DNA, the CDR3 is TGTGCCAGCAGCCCCGCTCGGAGGGTTTACGAGCAGTACTTC. The full variable domain, completed using reference TRBV11-2 and TRBJ2-7, is EAGVAQSPRYKIIEKRQSVAFWCNPISGHATLYWYQQILGQGPKLLIQFQNNGVVDDSQLPKDRFSAERLKGVDSTLKIQPAKLEDSAVYLCASSPARRVYEQYFGPGTRLTVT.

The V gene is TRBV7-2, the J gene TRBJ2-7, with 8 bases that match TRBD1. The V gene end was trimmed by 1 base and the J gene end by 4 bases; junction bases not matched to a gene: 6. This CDR3 has 15 residues. Germline V CDR1 and CDR2: SGHTA, FQGNSA. The CDR3 protein is CASSLVQGALYEQYF. The CDR3 DNA reads as TGTGCCAGCAGCTTAGTTCAGGGGGCTTTATACGAGCAGTACTTC.

This CDR3 is CASSSDRGSYEQYF. The CDR3 nucleotides read TGCGCCAGCAGCTCAGACAGGGGGTCCTACGAGCAGTACTTC. The chain combines TRBV5-1 with TRBJ2-7, with 9 bases fitting TRBD1. V was clipped by 3 bases and J by 1 base; unmatched bases: 2. This CDR3 has 14 amino acids. Germline CDR1 reads SGHRS; CDR2 reads YFSETQ.

This clone is medium-sized within its sample. V and J are TRBV6-6 and TRBJ2-2; 11 bases are shared with TRBD2. CDR1 is MNHNY and CDR2 is SVGAGI in the germline V gene (reference sequence). J lost 3 bases, V lost 10 bases, and 7 bases had no gene match. CDR3 length equals 15 residues. DNA of the CDR3: TGTGCCACTCAAGTAGCGGGAGGGTACACCGGGGAGCTGTTTTTT. Its protein is CATQVAGGYTGELFF.

The chain couples TRBV28 to TRBJ1-2; 9 bases fit TRBD1. Germline lookup yields CDR1 MDHEN and CDR2 SYDVKM. The CDR3 has 13 amino acids. J gave up 8 bases and V 2 bases, and 3 bases lay outside the gene matches. CDR3 sequence: CASSLHRGRGYTF. The CDR3 DNA sequence: TGTGCCAGCAGTTTACACAGGGGGCGAGGCTACACCTTC.

V and J are TRBV4-3 and TRBJ2-2; a weak D match, TRBD2 (5 bases). The germline V and J ends were trimmed by 0 bases and 6 bases, with 11 bases remaining between them. Germline values: CDR1 LGHNA, CDR2 YSLEER. The CDR3 runs to 15 residues. The CDR3 is CASSQEASGAGELFF. For the CDR3, the DNA is TGCGCCAGCAGCCAAGAGGCGTCCGGGGCCGGGGAGCTGTTTTTT.

The J gene is TRBJ1-3, the V gene TRBV13; 8 bases line up with TRBD1. CDR1 and CDR2 (germline): PRHDT, FYEKMQ (reference sequence). With V trimmed by 5 bases and J by 4 bases, 7 bases remained unmatched. The CDR3 spans 15 residues. CDR3 nucleotides: TGTGCCAGCAGCCCACGGACAGGGAGGGGAAACACCATATATTTT. The encoded protein is CASSPRTGRGNTIYF.

The genes are TRBV28 and TRBJ1-4; D may be TRBD1 (6 bases). Germline CDR1 is MDHEN and CDR2 is SYDVKM. V dropped 6 bases and J dropped 8 bases, with 22 bases sitting between them. The CDR3 totals 16 residues. CDR3 residues: CASRPRWTAQREKLFF. The DNA for the CDR3 is TGTGCCAGCAGACCGAGATGGACAGCCCAAAGGGAAAAACTGTTTTTT.

The chain recombines TRBV10-3 with TRBJ1-5; TRBD1 is a possible D gene (5 bases). V lost 6 bases, J lost 11 bases, and 29 bases lay in between. CDR1 is ENHRY and CDR2 is SYGVKD in the germline V gene. The CDR3 covers 17 residues. The DNA of the CDR3 is TGTGCCATCAGCCCGACCCGGAGGGAGGTATCCTCGGGGGCCCAGCATTTT. It encodes CAISPTRREVSSGAQHF.

The chain combines TRBV10-3 with TRBJ1-5, with unresolved D. Germline V gene sequence: CDR1 ENHRY, CDR2 SYGVKD. The ends were cut back, 2 bases at V and 5 bases at J, with 4 bases in the middle. This CDR3 contains 12 residues. The CDR3 sequence is CAISEQDQPQHF. CDR3 coding DNA: TGTGCCATCAGTGAGCAGGATCAGCCCCAGCATTTT.

The V gene is TRBV28, the J gene TRBJ2-7, with 7 bases that match TRBD1. CDR1 and CDR2 from the germline V gene are MDHEN and SYDVKM. This CDR3 is 15 amino acids long. V shed 5 bases, J shed 4 bases, and the junction held 11 bases outside the gene matches. In nucleotides, the CDR3 is TGTGCCAGCAGTCCAACAGACAGGGTAAGGTACGAGCAGTACTTC. It specifies CASSPTDRVRYEQYF. Using reference TRBV28 and TRBJ2-7 for the parts outside the CDR3, the full variable domain is DVKVTQSSRYLVKRTGEKVFLECVQDMDHENMFWYRQDPGLGLRLIYFSYDVKMKEKGDIPEGYSVSREKKERFSLILESASTNQTSMYLCASSPTDRVRYEQYFGPGTRLTVT.

V and J are TRBV5-1 and TRBJ2-5; possibly TRBD2 for D (6 bases). The V gene's germline CDR1 is SGHRS and CDR2 YFSETQ. This CDR3 spans 16 amino acids. V was cut by 5 bases and J by 2 bases, with 19 bases left in between. CDR3 loop: CASSRGSASAQETQYF. In nucleotides, the CDR3 is TGCGCCAGCAGTCGTGGGTCGGCTAGCGCGCAAGAGACCCAGTACTTC.

The genes are TRBV6-5 and TRBJ1-5; 8 nucleotides agree with TRBD1. CDR3 length: 13 amino acids. Germline-derived CDR1 and CDR2 are MNHEY and SVGAGI. The trim removed 6 bases at V and 3 bases at J, leaving 1 base unmatched. This CDR3 reads CASRGQANQPQHF. The CDR3 coding sequence is TGTGCCAGCAGGGGACAGGCCAATCAGCCCCAGCATTTT.

This clone was observed once. The genes are TRBV5-1 and TRBJ2-7; D call uncertain. The CDR3 sequence is 14 residues long. The V gene's germline CDR1 is SGHRS and CDR2 YFSETQ. Trimming stripped 5 bases from V and 2 bases from J, with 14 bases between. The CDR3 DNA reads TGCGCCAGCAGACCTTGGCCTTATACCTACGAGCAGTACTTC. Translated, it gives CASRPWPYTYEQYF.